This TCR beta chain is from a study of regulatory T cells. Sorting split CD4+ cells into CD25-high CD127-low Tregs and CD25-low CD127-high conventional T cells. Findings and limits, study-wide: In CD3G-deficient patients, conventional CD4+ T cells were enriched for hydrophobic CDR3 residues at positions 6 and 7.

Concerning this clone: Its specificity is not known.

Amplification used 52 TRBV primers and 13 TRBJ primers. Generated by immunoSEQ multiplex PCR, the TCRdb table keeps only in-frame clones and is missing some. The sample contains some 15,000 clones, approximately 82% of which appear only once. Sequencing input: conventional CD4+ T cells sorted from blood. The clonotype originates from a person aged 25 to 39 with CD3G deficiency.

The CDR3 nucleotides are TGCGCCAGCAGCTCAGTACCGGGGGCACAAGAGACCCAGTACTTC. This codes for CASSSVPGAQETQYF. This chain uses TRBV5-1 with TRBJ2-5, with D tentatively TRBD1 or TRBD2 (6 bases each). CDR3 length: 15 residues. Germline CDR1 reads SGHRS; CDR2 reads YFSETQ. V lost 3 bases and J lost 2, with 14 bases in between. Full variable domain (missing parts from reference TRBV5-1 and TRBJ2-5): KAGVTQTPRYLIKTRGQQVTLSCSPISGHRSVSWYQQTPGQGLQFLFEYFSETQRNKGNFPGRFSGRQFSNSRSEMNVSTLELGDSALYLCASSSVPGAQETQYFGPGTRLLVL.